What follows are 27 T cell receptor beta chains derived from one specimen sequenced in a study of T cells in localized non-small cell lung cancer. Sequenced by immunoSEQ multiplex PCR; TCRdb stores in-frame clones only, minus some. The sample records approximately 72,000 clones, roughly 81% being singletons. The sample consisted of peripheral blood, taken before any cancer treatment. The receptors stem from a female donor older than 55 with stage I lung adenocarcinoma.

The chain employs TRBV18 and TRBJ2-1, with 11 bases aligning to TRBD2. The J segment lost 10 bases and the V segment lost 6 bases, leaving 14 bases of the junction unmatched. Germline values: CDR1 KGHSH, CDR2 LQKENI. The CDR3 totals 16 residues. The CDR3 reads CASSPTSGRTGREQFF. CDR3 DNA: TGTGCCAGCTCCCCTACTAGCGGGAGAACAGGACGGGAGCAGTTCTTC.

The V and J genes are TRBV4-1 and TRBJ2-7, with 12 positions matching TRBD2. Trimming cost V 0 bases and J 9 bases; bases outside gene matches: 6. This CDR3 comprises 15 residues. The germline gives CDR1 MGHRA, CDR2 YSYEKL. This chain's CDR3 is CASSQDSSGRAGQYF. The CDR3 DNA sequence: TGCGCCAGCAGCCAAGATTCTAGCGGGAGGGCCGGGCAGTACTTC.

This clone occurred a few times. The chain has TRBV6-5 and TRBJ1-2; D is undetermined. The CDR3 totals 12 residues. V was shortened by 5 bases and J by 4 bases, with 8 bases between the two germline ends. CDR1 and CDR2 from the germline V gene are MNHEY and SVGAGI. This CDR3 is CASSRAGYGYTF. The CDR3 DNA reads TGTGCCAGCAGTCGCGCGGGCTATGGCTACACCTTC.

The chain joins TRBV7-9 to TRBJ1-2; 11 bases agree with TRBD1. This CDR3 contains 15 residues. In germline, CDR1 is SEHNR, CDR2 FQNEAQ (reference sequence). With 4 bases clipped from V and 8 bases from J, the junction kept 9 bases outside the gene matches. CDR3 nucleotides: TGTGCCAGCAGCTACGCCGGGACAGGGGGAAAAGGCTACACCTTC. This translates into CASSYAGTGGKGYTF.

This clone came up a few times. The V call is TRBV19, the J call TRBJ1-3; D is uncertain. The CDR3 runs to 14 residues. Germline V lookup: CDR1 LNHDA, CDR2 SQIVND (reference sequence). With 5 bases removed from V and 1 base from J, the gap between germline ends came to 9 bases. The CDR3 DNA reads as TGTGCCAGTAGTCCGAAGATATCTGGAAACACCATATATTTT. Protein product: CASSPKISGNTIYF.

This sequence joins TRBV11-2 and TRBJ2-7; TRBD2 agrees at 10 bases. Germline V gene lookup returns CDR1 SGHAT and CDR2 FQNNGV. The CDR3 is 15 amino acids. With 3 bases clipped from V and 5 bases from J, the junction kept 7 bases outside the gene matches. CDR3 loop: CASSLGPSGSNEQYF. DNA for the CDR3: TGTGCCAGCAGCTTGGGGCCTAGCGGGAGCAACGAGCAGTACTTC.

The CDR3 protein is CASSFSSASGSDEQYF. The CDR3 bases are TGTGCCAGCAGTTTCAGTTCGGCTAGCGGGAGCGACGAGCAGTACTTC. The chain is built from TRBV6-5 and TRBJ2-7, with 10 positions matching TRBD2. With V trimmed by 4 bases and J by 5 bases, 11 bases remained unmatched. This CDR3 has 16 residues. Looked up from germline, CDR1 is MNHEY and CDR2 is SVGAGI.

V gene TRBV15 combines with J gene TRBJ1-2; a weak D match, TRBD1 (6 bases). Germline V lookup: CDR1 LNHNV, CDR2 YYDKDF (reference sequence). V was trimmed by 0 bases and J by 7 bases, leaving 12 bases between them. The CDR3 sequence is 14 residues long. The CDR3: CATSRDGGGGGYTF. The CDR3, as DNA: TGTGCCACCAGCAGAGATGGCGGGGGCGGTGGCTACACCTTC.

The chain is built from TRBV2 and TRBJ2-2; D perhaps matches TRBD2 (6 bases). The CDR3 is made up of 16 amino acids. Germline CDR1 and CDR2: SNHLY and FYNNEI. Trimming left V 2 bases short and J 6 bases short, with 16 bases between. In DNA form, the CDR3 reads TGTGCCAGCAGTGAAAGGCGGGGCAGGATGGCCGGGGAGCTGTTTTTT. It codes for CASSERRGRMAGELFF. Based on the CDR3 plus reference TRBV2 and TRBJ2-2, the full variable domain is EPEVTQTPSHQVTQMGQEVILRCVPISNHLYFYWYRQILGQKVEFLVSFYNNEISEKSEIFDDQFSVERPDGSNFTLKIRSTKLEDSAMYFCASSERRGRMAGELFFGEGSRLTVL.

This clone was recorded a few times. The V gene is TRBV7-8, the J gene TRBJ2-1; D is perhaps TRBD1 or TRBD2 (5 bases each). This CDR3 contains 14 residues. The V end lost 3 bases, the J end lost 9 bases, and 15 bases lay between the germline ends. CDR1 and CDR2 from the germline V gene are SGHVS and FQNEAQ. CDR3 amino acids: CASSFGTNGAEQFF. Written as DNA, the CDR3 is TGTGCCAGCAGCTTTGGAACCAACGGGGCTGAGCAGTTCTTC.

This clone was seen only once. J is TRBJ2-2 and V is TRBV11-3; tentative D call: TRBD2 (6 bases). Germline values: CDR1 SGHNT, CDR2 YENEEA. The V end lost 4 bases, the J end lost 5 bases, and 17 bases lay between the germline ends. The CDR3 is made up of 16 amino acids. The CDR3 DNA reads TGTGCCAGCAGCTCGACAAGGGGACTGACTACCGGGGAGCTGTTTTTT. Its translation is CASSSTRGLTTGELFF.

The rearrangement links TRBV6-5 to TRBJ1-2, with a tentative D call TRBD1 (5 bases). The ends were cut back, 0 bases at V and 8 bases at J, with 16 bases in the middle. This CDR3 is 15 amino acids long. From germline, CDR1 is MNHEY and CDR2 SVGAGI. The CDR3 DNA reads as TGTGCCAGCAGTTACTCTACTCGGGGGGGAGCCGGCTACACCTTC. Translating it yields CASSYSTRGGAGYTF.

The CDR3 loop reads CASSVVTSGRVDNEQFF. DNA for the CDR3: TGTGCCAGCAGCGTAGTAACTAGCGGGAGAGTCGACAATGAGCAGTTCTTC. The V and J genes are TRBV9 and TRBJ2-1, with 11 bases that match TRBD2. The germline CDR1 and CDR2 sequences are SGDLS and YYNGEE. V lost 0 bases to trimming and J lost 5 bases; unmatched junction nucleotides: 7. This CDR3 has 17 amino acids.

This chain uses TRBV5-4 with TRBJ1-1, with a possible D match to TRBD1 (6 bases). Trimming removed 1 base at V and 0 bases at J, with 10 bases between. This CDR3 region has 15 residues. Germline CDR1 is SGHNT and CDR2 is YYREEE (reference sequence). CDR3 protein: CASSLPGTLNTEAFF. The DNA of the CDR3 is TGTGCCAGCAGCTTGCCCGGGACATTGAACACTGAAGCTTTCTTT. The variable domain in full, with the rest retrieved from reference TRBV5-4 and TRBJ1-1, is ETGVTQSPTHLIKTRGQQVTLRCSSQSGHNTVSWYQQALGQGPQFIFQYYREEENGRGNFPPRFSGLQFPNYSSELNVNALELDDSALYLCASSLPGTLNTEAFFGQGTRLTVV.

The chain joins TRBV19 to TRBJ1-1; the D is unclear. Germline V gene lookup returns CDR1 LNHDA and CDR2 SQIVND (reference sequence). The CDR3 length is 13 residues. V was trimmed by 4 bases and J by 0 bases, leaving 6 bases between them. The CDR3 region is CASSRRVNTEAFF. The CDR3 bases are TGTGCCAGTAGTAGGCGGGTGAACACTGAAGCTTTCTTT.

The chain has TRBV13 and TRBJ1-2; 9 bases are a match to TRBD1. V shed 2 bases, J shed 4 bases, and the junction held 5 bases outside the gene matches. CDR3 length equals 15 residues. The germline gives CDR1 PRHDT, CDR2 FYEKMQ (reference sequence). DNA for the CDR3: TGTGCCAGCAGCTTACTGGACAGGGGAGGCTATGGCTACACCTTC. Encoded protein: CASSLLDRGGYGYTF.

The chain joins TRBV29-1 to TRBJ1-2, with 10 bases fitting TRBD1. Germline CDR1 SQVTM, CDR2 ANQGSEA. V gave up 7 bases and J gave up 2 bases; unmatched junction bases: 7. The CDR3 loop spans 14 amino acids. The CDR3 DNA is TGCAGCGGGCTGACAGGGGGCAGCAACTATGGCTACACCTTC. Residues: CSGLTGGSNYGYTF. The full variable domain, in which reference TRBV29-1 and TRBJ1-2 provide the parts outside the CDR3, is SAVISQKPSRDICQRGTSLTIQCQVDSQVTMMFWYRQQPGQSLTLIATANQGSEATYESGFVIDKFPISRPNLTFSTLTVSNMSPEDSSIYLCSGLTGGSNYGYTFGSGTRLTVV.

This rearrangement joins TRBV5-6 to TRBJ1-1; perhaps TRBD1 as D (5 bases). This CDR3 region has 16 residues. V shed 1 base and J shed 0 bases, with 13 bases lying between them. The germline gives CDR1 SGHDT, CDR2 YYEEEE. CDR3 residues: CASSLRGTRMNTEAFF. The CDR3 coding sequence is TGTGCCAGCAGCTTGCGCGGGACCAGGATGAACACTGAAGCTTTCTTT. Supplemented by reference TRBV5-6 and TRBJ1-1, the full variable domain reads DAGVTQSPTHLIKTRGQQVTLRCSPKSGHDTVSWYQQALGQGPQFIFQYYEEEERQRGNFPDRFSGHQFPNYSSELNVNALLLGDSALYLCASSLRGTRMNTEAFFGQGTRLTVV.

The chain recombines TRBV28 with TRBJ2-1; no definite D call. V was cut by 9 bases and J by 4 bases, with 10 bases left in between. CDR1 is MDHEN, CDR2 SYDVKM, per germline. CDR3 length: 12 amino acids. Here the CDR3 reads CASNTPYNEQFF. The CDR3 bases are TGTGCCAGTAATACACCTTACAATGAGCAGTTCTTC.

The rearrangement links TRBV7-8 to TRBJ1-2, with TRBD1 matching 9 bases. Germline trimming cut 1 base from V and 6 bases from J; bases unmatched to any gene: 3. The CDR3 runs to 14 residues. Per the germline V gene, CDR1 is SGHVS and CDR2 is FQNEAQ. The CDR3 DNA sequence: TGTGCCAGCAGCTTAGGGGACAGGGTTGATGGCTACACCTTC. This codes for CASSLGDRVDGYTF.

This clone was observed a handful of times. The chain is built from TRBV4-1 and TRBJ2-7, with D maybe TRBD1 (5 bases). V was clipped by 1 base and J by 1 base, with 17 bases between them. The V gene's germline CDR1 is MGHRA and CDR2 YSYEKL. The CDR3 contains 17 residues. The CDR3 DNA reads TGCGCCAGCAGCCAAGTAGGATTAGGGGCCGGTTCCTACGAGCAGTACTTC. This translates into CASSQVGLGAGSYEQYF.

The rearrangement uses TRBV2 and TRBJ2-2; D is undetermined. V lost 3 bases to trimming and J lost 1 base, with 9 bases between them. This CDR3 comprises 15 residues. Germline assignment: CDR1 SNHLY and CDR2 FYNNEI. The CDR3 region is CASSDWGRNTGELFF. CDR3 sequence (DNA): TGTGCCAGCAGTGATTGGGGTAGGAACACCGGGGAGCTGTTTTTT.

The chain joins TRBV6-5 to TRBJ2-4, with D uncertain. Trimming shortened V by 5 bases and J by 0 bases, and 8 bases separated the two germline ends. CDR1 is MNHEY and CDR2 is SVGAGI in the germline V gene. The CDR3 totals 14 residues. Written as DNA, the CDR3 is TGTGCCAGCAGTGAGGATCTAGCCAAAAACATTCAGTACTTC. It codes for CASSEDLAKNIQYF.

The chain has TRBV5-6 and TRBJ1-1; D uncertain. This CDR3 region has 13 residues. CDR1 SGHDT and CDR2 YYEEEE come from the germline V gene. Trimming shortened V by 0 bases and J by 0 bases, and 3 bases separated the two germline ends. This chain's CDR3 is CASSLVVNTEAFF. The CDR3 DNA sequence: TGTGCCAGCAGCTTGGTAGTGAACACTGAAGCTTTCTTT.

V is TRBV6-5 and J is TRBJ2-7, with D possibly TRBD2 on 7 matching bases. The V end lost 5 bases, the J end lost 2 bases, and 10 bases lay between the germline ends. The CDR3 covers 13 residues. Germline CDR1 reads MNHEY; CDR2 reads SVGAGI. CDR3 nucleotides: TGTGCCAGCAGTAGGCGGGGGCCCTACGAGCAGTACTTC. This translates into CASSRRGPYEQYF.

The V gene is TRBV4-1, the J gene TRBJ2-1; no definite D call. V was clipped by 3 bases and J by 4 bases, with 13 bases between them. Germline V CDR1 and CDR2: MGHRA, YSYEKL. The CDR3 consists of 15 residues. CDR3 nucleotide sequence: TGCGCCAGCAGCCAGGGCGGATCGGATTACAATGAGCAGTTCTTC. It is translated as CASSQGGSDYNEQFF.

The chain employs TRBV11-2 and TRBJ2-3; 10 bases are a match to TRBD1. Trimming removed 5 bases from V and 2 bases from J; junction bases left unmatched: 10. The CDR3 totals 17 residues. The V gene's germline CDR1 is SGHAT and CDR2 FQNNGV. The CDR3, as DNA: TGTGCCAGCAGCCAACGCCCCGGGACAGGGGACACAGATACGCAGTATTTT. This encodes CASSQRPGTGDTDTQYF.